The 28 T cell receptor beta chains presented below share a single source sample, sequenced in a study of T cell repertoires in cytomegalovirus infection. TCRdb passed the reads through MiXCR, listing each CDR3 protein once. The sample lists about 920,000 distinct CDR3 sequences, approximately 30% occurring once. Which antigens these TCRs recognize remains unknown. The sequenced sample was cultured CD8+ T cells from PBMCs, obtained from culture after CMV antigen stimulation. Receptor source: a human donor in good health (CMV status not recorded). Some clones in this sample may be carry-over from other donors' samples.

The rearrangement uses TRBV4-1 and TRBJ2-1; D gene unclear. In germline, CDR1 is MGHRA, CDR2 YSYEKL. Deletions cut 5 bases from V and 4 bases from J, with 9 bases between. The length of the CDR3 is 13 residues. This CDR3 reads CASSFSRYNEQFF. The CDR3, as DNA: TGCGCCAGCAGCTTTTCGCGGTACAATGAGCAGTTCTTC.

This chain connects TRBV5-4 to TRBJ1-2, with 8 bases matching TRBD1. CDR1 is SGHNT, CDR2 YYREEE, per germline (reference sequence). V lost 3 bases to trimming and J lost 7 bases; unmatched junction nucleotides: 11. CDR3 length: 15 residues. CDR3 coding DNA: TGTGCCAGCAGCTCGGATCTCACAGGGGGAAGTGGCTACACCTTC. Amino acid sequence: CASSSDLTGGSGYTF.

This clonotype was seen a handful of times. The rearrangement uses TRBV9 and TRBJ2-1; TRBD2 agrees at 10 bases. CDR3 length: 17 residues. Looked up from germline, CDR1 is SGDLS and CDR2 is YYNGEE. Germline trimming cut 3 bases from V and 2 bases from J; bases unmatched to any gene: 8. The DNA of the CDR3 is TGTGCCAGCAGCGAGCCCCTCAGCGGGGGGGCCTACAATGAGCAGTTCTTC. This encodes CASSEPLSGGAYNEQFF.

This clonotype occurred a few times. The chain is built from TRBV28 and TRBJ2-3; perhaps TRBD1 as D (6 bases). Per the germline V gene, CDR1 is MDHEN and CDR2 is SYDVKM. Trimming pared 5 bases from V and 0 bases from J, leaving 12 bases between. This CDR3 is 15 amino acids long. The chain's CDR3 is CASSVGQGSTDTQYF. DNA for the CDR3: TGTGCCAGCAGTGTGGGACAAGGGAGCACAGATACGCAGTATTTT. Using reference TRBV28 and TRBJ2-3 for the parts outside the CDR3, the full variable domain is DVKVTQSSRYLVKRTGEKVFLECVQDMDHENMFWYRQDPGLGLRLIYFSYDVKMKEKGDIPEGYSVSREKKERFSLILESASTNQTSMYLCASSVGQGSTDTQYFGPGTRLTVL.

This clonotype was counted only a few times. The chain links TRBV6-5 to TRBJ1-1; no firm D call. The germline V gene has CDR1 MNHEY and CDR2 SVGAGI. There are 13 residues in the CDR3. With 0 bases removed from V and 5 bases from J, the gap between germline ends came to 7 bases. The CDR3 protein is CASSYSQGTEAFF. The CDR3 bases are TGTGCCAGCAGTTACTCGCAAGGGACTGAAGCTTTCTTT.

This clonotype has more than one count but fewer than ten. The chain uses TRBV6-5 and TRBJ2-3, with TRBD1 matching 9 bases. Germline CDR1 MNHEY, CDR2 SVGAGI. The CDR3 spans 17 residues. The V and J ends lost 4 bases and 3 bases, in that order; junction bases with no gene match: 11. CDR3 DNA sequence: TGTGCCAGCAGTTCCCTCGGACAGGGGTCGTTAACAGATACGCAGTATTTT. Protein product: CASSSLGQGSLTDTQYF.

This clonotype was counted between two and nine times. CDR3 in amino acids: CASSFLAGGGKYNEQFF. Here the CDR3 DNA reads TGTGCCAGCAGCTTCCTAGCGGGGGGCGGGAAATACAATGAGCAGTTCTTC. The rearrangement links TRBV7-8 to TRBJ2-1, with 11 bases fitting TRBD2. V lost 3 bases and J lost 4; bases outside the gene matches: 8. The V gene's germline CDR1 is SGHVS and CDR2 FQNEAQ. This CDR3 is built from 17 residues.

The J gene is TRBJ2-7, the V gene TRBV7-6, with TRBD2 matching 9 bases. The CDR3 consists of 13 residues. Germline V gives CDR1 SGHVS, CDR2 FNYEAQ. The CDR3 DNA is TGTGTCAGCAGTCGGACTAGCGCCTACGAGCAGTACGTC. This encodes CVSSRTSAYEQYV.

This clonotype has just a few counts. J is TRBJ1-6 and V is TRBV6-5, with D hard to call. Germline loops: CDR1 MNHEY, CDR2 SVGAGI. The CDR3 has 14 amino acids. Trimming took 2 bases from V and 13 from J, leaving 15 bases between them. The CDR3, as DNA: TGTGCCAGCAGTTACCTTCAGGTCTGGCCGCCCCTCCACTTT. Amino acid sequence: CASSYLQVWPPLHF.

This clonotype was detected a few times. The gene calls are TRBV11-2 and TRBJ2-7; 7 nucleotides line up with TRBD1. CDR1 and CDR2 from the germline V gene are SGHAT and FQNNGV. The CDR3 covers 13 residues. V shed 5 bases, J shed 6 bases, and the junction held 7 bases outside the gene matches. This CDR3 reads CASSQGTVGEQYV. Here the CDR3 DNA reads TGTGCCAGCAGCCAAGGGACAGTTGGCGAGCAGTACGTC.

The chain links TRBV28 to TRBJ1-5; D call uncertain. Trimming left V 2 bases short and J 6 bases short, with 8 bases between. The germline V gene has CDR1 MDHEN and CDR2 SYDVKM. The CDR3 is made up of 13 amino acids. CDR3 in amino acids: CASSLQSGQPQHF. The CDR3, as DNA: TGTGCCAGCAGTTTACAGTCAGGTCAGCCCCAGCATTTT.

This clonotype appeared a few times. This chain uses TRBV3-1 with TRBJ2-3; D is perhaps TRBD2 (6 bases). Germline CDR1 and CDR2: LGHDT and YNNKEL (reference sequence). The CDR3 spans 15 residues. The V end was cut by 3 bases, the J end by 1 base, with 11 bases between. In nucleotides, the CDR3 is TGTGCCAGCAGCCAGGGCGGGGTCCGCACAGATACGCAGTATTTT. Protein sequence: CASSQGGVRTDTQYF.

This clonotype was detected ten times or more. The chain carries TRBV7-2 and TRBJ2-1; no firm D call. V shed 2 bases and J shed 4 bases, with 12 bases lying between them. This CDR3 is built from 15 residues. Germline CDR1 SGHTA, CDR2 FQGNSA. CDR3 sequence reads: CASSLIWQPYNEQFF. Here the CDR3 DNA reads TGTGCCAGCAGCTTAATATGGCAGCCTTACAATGAGCAGTTCTTC.

This chain uses TRBV15 with TRBJ2-3, with D hard to call. The V gene lost 5 bases and the J gene lost 4 bases, with 10 bases spanning the gap. The CDR3 totals 13 residues. In germline, CDR1 is LNHNV, CDR2 YYDKDF (reference sequence). The CDR3 protein is CATSPSYADTQYF. The CDR3 DNA reads as TGTGCCACCAGCCCCTCTTACGCAGATACGCAGTATTTT.

The chain joins TRBV10-3 to TRBJ1-1; 7 bases are a match to TRBD1. The germline V gene encodes CDR1 ENHRY and CDR2 SYGVKD. Trimming removed 6 bases from V and 0 bases from J; junction bases left unmatched: 4. This CDR3 region has 14 residues. CDR3 nucleotide sequence: TGTGCCATCAGGACAGGGCGTATGAACACTGAAGCTTTCTTT. Translating it yields CAIRTGRMNTEAFF.

A few counts support this clonotype. The CDR3 here is CASLRGSSYEQYV. The CDR3 DNA sequence: TGTGCCAGCCTCCGAGGCAGCTCCTACGAGCAGTACGTC. The rearrangement uses TRBV7-8 and TRBJ2-7; no definite D call. Trimming took 8 bases from V and 0 from J, leaving 11 bases between them. The CDR3 is 13 residues long. Germline V gene lookup returns CDR1 SGHVS and CDR2 FQNEAQ.

Details on this clonotype: A much larger clone is a single base away; this may be a read error. The CDR3, as DNA: TGTGCCAGCGGCTTGGATACACAGGACACAGATACGCAGTATTTT. Residues: CASGLDTQDTDTQYF. The chain carries TRBV28 and TRBJ2-3, with a possible D match to TRBD1 (5 bases). The CDR3 spans 15 residues. Trimming shortened V by 8 bases and J by 2 bases, and 17 bases separated the two germline ends. Germline V lookup: CDR1 MDHEN, CDR2 SYDVKM.

Only a few counts were recorded for this clonotype. The chain employs TRBV7-8 and TRBJ1-1; 8 positions match TRBD1. V dropped 4 bases and J dropped 4; count of bases not matched to a gene: 14. The CDR3 is made up of 17 amino acids. Germline V gene sequence: CDR1 SGHVS, CDR2 FQNEAQ. CDR3 in amino acids: CASSSKGPDREGTEAFF. CDR3 coding DNA: TGTGCCAGCAGCTCTAAAGGGCCGGACAGGGAAGGCACTGAAGCTTTCTTT.

There are many counts of this clonotype. V is TRBV4-1 and J is TRBJ1-6; D is unresolved. CDR1 is MGHRA and CDR2 is YSYEKL in the germline V gene. V shed 0 bases and J shed 4 bases, with 7 bases lying between them. This CDR3 region has 15 residues. As DNA, the CDR3 is TGCGCCAGCAGCCAAGAGAGCGGGTATAATTCACCCCTCCACTTT. Translating gives CASSQESGYNSPLHF.

This chain connects TRBV7-2 to TRBJ1-1; D uncertain. The germline V gene has CDR1 SGHTA and CDR2 FQGNSA. Trimming pared 5 bases from V and 5 bases from J, leaving 12 bases between. The CDR3 loop spans 13 amino acids. CDR3 bases: TGTGCCAGCAGCGCCGGTGGGTGGACTGAAGCTTTCTTT. Translated: CASSAGGWTEAFF.

This clonotype was observed many times. This rearrangement joins TRBV7-6 to TRBJ1-3, with D uncertain. CDR1 SGHVS and CDR2 FNYEAQ come from the germline V gene. This CDR3 is built from 14 residues. V dropped 2 bases and J dropped 4 bases, with 9 bases sitting between them. The CDR3 loop reads CASSLSEAGNTIYF. CDR3 DNA sequence: TGTGCCAGCAGCTTATCGGAAGCCGGAAACACCATATATTTT.

CDR3 in amino acids: CASSSQGGIYGYTF. CDR3 nucleotide sequence: TGTGCCAGTAGTTCCCAGGGGGGGATCTATGGCTACACCTTC. The chain recombines TRBV19 with TRBJ1-2, with 7 nucleotides matching TRBD1. This CDR3 contains 14 residues. The germline gives CDR1 LNHDA, CDR2 SQIVND (reference sequence). Losses at the gene ends were 5 bases for V and 4 bases for J; bases not matched to a gene: 7.

In its sample, this clonotype was seen a few times. The J gene is TRBJ1-5, the V gene TRBV12-5, with 10 bases matching TRBD1. The J segment lost 6 bases and the V segment lost 3 bases, leaving 14 bases of the junction unmatched. The CDR3 contains 18 residues. Germline V gives CDR1 LGHNT, CDR2 FRNRAP. CDR3 sequence: CASGLQTGTGAPSQPQHF. In DNA, the CDR3 is TGTGCTAGTGGTTTACAAACCGGGACAGGGGCCCCGAGTCAGCCCCAGCATTTT. The full variable domain, in which reference TRBV12-5 and TRBJ1-5 provide the parts outside the CDR3, is DARVTQTPRHKVTEMGQEVTMRCQPILGHNTVFWYRQTMMQGLELLAYFRNRAPLDDSGMPKDRFSAEMPDATLATLKIQPSEPRDSAVYFCASGLQTGTGAPSQPQHFGDGTRLSIL.

This chain's CDR3 is CASSDMSLDFVQYF. DNA of the CDR3: TGTGCCAGTAGCGACATGTCCCTGGATTTCGTTCAGTACTTC. The chain combines TRBV19 with TRBJ2-4; D unclear. Germline V gene sequence: CDR1 LNHDA, CDR2 SQIVND (reference sequence). The V and J ends lost 6 bases and 11 bases respectively, with 20 bases between them. This CDR3 comprises 14 residues. Drawing the rest from reference TRBV19 and TRBJ2-4, the complete variable domain is DGGITQSPKYLFRKEGQNVTLSCEQNLNHDAMYWYRQDPGQGLRLIYYSQIVNDFQKGDIAEGYSVSREKKESFPLTVTSAQKNPTAFYLCASSDMSLDFVQYFGAGTRLSVL.

The sample holds a few counts of this clonotype. The gene calls are TRBV6-1 and TRBJ2-1; 12 bases line up with TRBD2. The CDR3 contains 16 residues. CDR1 and CDR2 from the germline V gene are MNHNS and SASEGT. V lost 5 bases to trimming and J lost 5 bases; unmatched junction nucleotides: 7. CDR3 loop: CASSYPLAGGHNEQFF. CDR3 nucleotide sequence: TGTGCCAGCAGTTACCCACTAGCGGGGGGCCACAATGAGCAGTTCTTC.

This chain links TRBV6-2 or TRBV6-3 with TRBJ2-1; D gene unclear. V lost 6 bases to trimming and J lost 5 bases, with 23 bases between them. Germline V CDR1 and CDR2: MNHEY, SVGEGT. CDR3 length: 17 residues. The CDR3 DNA follows: TGTGCCAGCAGCGAATTACCCCGCCACAGTTTCCACAATGAGCAGTTCTTC. Residues: CASSELPRHSFHNEQFF.

The gene calls are TRBV6-6 and TRBJ1-1; 7 bases are shared with TRBD1. CDR1 is MNHNY, CDR2 SVGAGI, per germline (reference sequence). J gave up 4 bases and V 2 bases, and 7 bases lay outside the gene matches. This CDR3 comprises 15 residues. The CDR3 region is CASSYRTGWATEAFF. For the CDR3, the DNA is TGTGCCAGCAGTTACCGGACAGGTTGGGCCACTGAAGCTTTCTTT.

The chain uses TRBV18 and TRBJ2-1, with D hard to call. This CDR3 has 13 amino acids. Trimming left V 2 bases short and J 2 bases short, with 4 bases between. Germline CDR1 KGHSH, CDR2 LQKENI. In DNA form, the CDR3 reads TGTGCCAGCTCACCATTTCCCTACAATGAGCAGTTCTTC. Translating gives CASSPFPYNEQFF.